Each of the 10 T cell receptor beta chains below was sequenced from the same sample in a study of cytomegalovirus exposure and HLA in healthy donors. Primers: 60 Vbeta forward and 13 Jbeta reverse. Clones were sequenced by immunoSEQ multiplex PCR, and TCRdb holds only the in-frame ones, with some missing. The table shows approximately 75,000 clones, with around 64% occurring only once. The sample was PBMCs. These receptors originate from a man aged 35-49 years in good health and CMV-seropositive.

The genes are TRBV28 and TRBJ2-2; unclear D gene. CDR3 length: 12 amino acids. V lost 2 bases, J lost 6 bases, and 4 bases lay in between. In germline, CDR1 is MDHEN, CDR2 SYDVKM. CDR3 coding DNA: TGTGCCAGCAGTTTACGGGCCGGGGAGCTGTTTTTT. It is translated as CASSLRAGELFF. The full variable domain, rest sourced from reference TRBV28 and TRBJ2-2, is DVKVTQSSRYLVKRTGEKVFLECVQDMDHENMFWYRQDPGLGLRLIYFSYDVKMKEKGDIPEGYSVSREKKERFSLILESASTNQTSMYLCASSLRAGELFFGEGSRLTVL.

CDR3 sequence reads: CASSLGLSGELFF. The CDR3 DNA sequence: TGTGCCAGCAGCTTAGGGTTGAGCGGGGAGCTGTTTTTT. The chain has TRBV11-2 and TRBJ2-2, with no clear D. Trimming stripped 1 base from V and 7 bases from J, with 7 bases between. CDR1 and CDR2 (germline): SGHAT, FQNNGV. This CDR3 contains 13 residues.

The CDR3 loop is CASSDYREATEAFF. The CDR3 coding sequence is TGTGCCAGCAGCGATTATAGGGAGGCCACTGAAGCTTTCTTT. The J gene is TRBJ1-1, the V gene TRBV13; D unresolved. The CDR3 runs to 14 residues. The V gene's germline CDR1 is PRHDT and CDR2 FYEKMQ (reference sequence). V was clipped by 5 bases and J by 4 bases, with 14 bases between them.

This clone was seen a few times. The chain uses TRBV4-2 and TRBJ1-6, with TRBD1 as a possible D gene (5 bases). CDR1 is LGHNA, CDR2 YNFKEQ, per germline. This CDR3 contains 21 residues. Trimming took off 0 bases at V and 5 bases at J, with 26 bases between the two ends. The CDR3 nucleotides read TGTGCCAGCAGCCAAGAGGGCCCGCCAGGGCTGGGCCTGGGGAATAATTCACCCCTCCACTTT. It is translated as CASSQEGPPGLGLGNNSPLHF.

V and J are TRBV15 and TRBJ2-6; unclear D gene. V shed 3 bases and J shed 0 bases, with 6 bases lying between them. Per the germline V gene, CDR1 is LNHNV and CDR2 is YYDKDF (reference sequence). The CDR3 totals 15 residues. The CDR3 DNA reads as TGTGCCACCAGCAGGGCAGTCTCTGGGGCCAACGTCCTGACTTTC. It translates to CATSRAVSGANVLTF.

The genes are TRBV4-1 and TRBJ2-3, with 12 positions matching TRBD2. V lost 3 bases to trimming and J lost 0 bases; unmatched junction nucleotides: 7. Germline V gene sequence: CDR1 MGHRA, CDR2 YSYEKL. The CDR3 totals 18 residues. DNA for the CDR3: TGCGCCAGCAGCCAGTGGACTAGCGGGGTTACTAGCACAGATACGCAGTATTTT. Translated, it gives CASSQWTSGVTSTDTQYF.

The chain links TRBV25-1 to TRBJ1-2, with TRBD1 matching over 8 bases. The CDR3 contains 15 residues. Losses at the gene ends were 3 bases for V and 4 bases for J; bases not matched to a gene: 7. The germline gives CDR1 MGHDK, CDR2 SYGVNS. The CDR3 region has the DNA TGTGCCAGCAGTGATTCTGCAGGGGGCGGCTATGGCTACACCTTC. Protein: CASSDSAGGGYGYTF.

The chain couples TRBV6-1 to TRBJ2-7; 12 bases match TRBD1. V trimming: 8 bases; J trimming: 4 bases; junction bases outside the gene matches: 6. Germline CDR1 MNHNS, CDR2 SASEGT. The CDR3 is 14 amino acids. The CDR3 region has the DNA TGTGCCAGCGAAAGGGACAGGGGGCTATACGAGCAGTACTTC. Translating it yields CASERDRGLYEQYF.

This clone was observed a handful of times. The chain couples TRBV6-5 to TRBJ2-5, with 11 nucleotides matching TRBD2. The CDR3 length is 14 residues. Germline loops: CDR1 MNHEY, CDR2 SVGAGI. V gave up 7 bases and J gave up 2 bases; unmatched junction bases: 3. This chain's CDR3 is CASTRLAGQETQYF. In nucleotides, the CDR3 is TGTGCCAGCACTAGACTAGCGGGGCAAGAGACCCAGTACTTC.

The rearrangement uses TRBV11-3 and TRBJ1-2, with TRBD1 matching 8 bases. Germline loops: CDR1 SGHNT, CDR2 YENEEA. This CDR3 is 14 amino acids long. After removal of 3 bases from V and 8 bases from J, the junction contained 8 bases not matched to a gene. CDR3 amino acids: CASSFTGGAAGYTF. The CDR3 DNA reads TGTGCCAGCAGCTTTACAGGGGGGGCAGCAGGCTACACCTTC.